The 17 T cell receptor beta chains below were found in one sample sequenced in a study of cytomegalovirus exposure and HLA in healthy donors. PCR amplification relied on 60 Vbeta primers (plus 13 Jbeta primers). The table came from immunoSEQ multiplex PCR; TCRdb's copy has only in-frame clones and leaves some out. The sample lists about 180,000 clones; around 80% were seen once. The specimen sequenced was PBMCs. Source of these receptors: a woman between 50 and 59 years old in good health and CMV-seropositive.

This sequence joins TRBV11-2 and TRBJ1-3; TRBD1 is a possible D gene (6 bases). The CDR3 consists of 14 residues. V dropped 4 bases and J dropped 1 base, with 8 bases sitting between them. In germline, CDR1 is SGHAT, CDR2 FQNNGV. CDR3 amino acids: CASSSQGSGNTIYF. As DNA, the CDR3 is TGTGCCAGCAGCTCACAGGGATCTGGAAACACCATATATTTT.

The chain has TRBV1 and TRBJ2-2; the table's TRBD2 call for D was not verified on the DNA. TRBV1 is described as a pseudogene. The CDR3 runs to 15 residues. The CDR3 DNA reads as TGCACCAGCAGCCAAGAGTTAACGAACACCGGGGAGCTGTTTTTT. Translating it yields CTSSQELTNTGELFF.

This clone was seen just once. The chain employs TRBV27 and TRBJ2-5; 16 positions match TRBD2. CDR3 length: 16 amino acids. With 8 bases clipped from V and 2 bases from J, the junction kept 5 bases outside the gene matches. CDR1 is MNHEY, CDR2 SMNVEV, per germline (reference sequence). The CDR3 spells CASGTSGGAGQETQYF. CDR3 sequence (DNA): TGTGCCAGCGGGACTAGCGGGGGGGCGGGGCAAGAGACCCAGTACTTC.

The CDR3 sequence: CASSYRQGGNTIYF. The DNA for the CDR3 is TGTGCCAGCAGTTACCGACAGGGGGGAAACACCATATATTTT. The chain joins TRBV6-5 to TRBJ1-3; 8 nucleotides align to TRBD1. The junction had 1 base not matched to a gene; V was cut back by 2 bases and J by 4 bases. The V gene's germline CDR1 is MNHEY and CDR2 SVGAGI. CDR3 length: 14 amino acids.

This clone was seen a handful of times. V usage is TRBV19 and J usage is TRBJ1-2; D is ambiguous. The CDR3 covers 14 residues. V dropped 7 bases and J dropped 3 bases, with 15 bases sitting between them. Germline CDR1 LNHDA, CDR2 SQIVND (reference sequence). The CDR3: CASKEQPLDYGYTF. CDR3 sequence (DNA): TGTGCCAGTAAGGAACAGCCACTGGACTATGGCTACACCTTC.

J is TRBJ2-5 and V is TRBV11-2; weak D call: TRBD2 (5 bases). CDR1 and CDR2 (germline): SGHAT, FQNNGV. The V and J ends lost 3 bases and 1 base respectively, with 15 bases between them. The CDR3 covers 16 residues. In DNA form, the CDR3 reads TGTGCCAGCAGCTTCAGAATGCGGACTTTCCAAGAGACCCAGTACTTC. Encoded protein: CASSFRMRTFQETQYF.

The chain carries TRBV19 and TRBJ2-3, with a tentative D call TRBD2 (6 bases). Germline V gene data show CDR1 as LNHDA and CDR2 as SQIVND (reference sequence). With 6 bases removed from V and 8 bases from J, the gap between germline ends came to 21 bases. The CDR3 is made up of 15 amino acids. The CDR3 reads CASRKAGQALVTQYF. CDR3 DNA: TGTGCCAGTAGAAAGGCGGGGCAGGCCCTGGTTACGCAGTATTTT. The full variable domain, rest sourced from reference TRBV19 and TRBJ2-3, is DGGITQSPKYLFRKEGQNVTLSCEQNLNHDAMYWYRQDPGQGLRLIYYSQIVNDFQKGDIAEGYSVSREKKESFPLTVTSAQKNPTAFYLCASRKAGQALVTQYFGPGTRLTVL.

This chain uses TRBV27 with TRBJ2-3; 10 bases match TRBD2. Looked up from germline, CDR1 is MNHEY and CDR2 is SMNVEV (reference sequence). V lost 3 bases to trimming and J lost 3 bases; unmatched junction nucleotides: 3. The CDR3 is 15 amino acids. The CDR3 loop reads CASSLSGGATDTQYF. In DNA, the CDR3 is TGTGCCAGCAGTTTGAGCGGGGGGGCGACAGATACGCAGTATTTT.

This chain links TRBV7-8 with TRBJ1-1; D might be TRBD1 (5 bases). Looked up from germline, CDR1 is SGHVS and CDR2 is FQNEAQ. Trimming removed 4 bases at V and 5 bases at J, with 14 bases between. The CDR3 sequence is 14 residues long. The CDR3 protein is CASSSGREGTEAFF. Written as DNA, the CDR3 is TGTGCCAGCAGCTCGGGGCGGGAAGGGACTGAAGCTTTCTTT.

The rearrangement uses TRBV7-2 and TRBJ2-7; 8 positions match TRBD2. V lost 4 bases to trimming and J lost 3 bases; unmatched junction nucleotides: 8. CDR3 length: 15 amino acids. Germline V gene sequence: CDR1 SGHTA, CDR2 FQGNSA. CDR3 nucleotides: TGTGCCAGCAGCTCCCAAGCGGGACTAGACTACGAGCAGTACTTC. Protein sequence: CASSSQAGLDYEQYF.

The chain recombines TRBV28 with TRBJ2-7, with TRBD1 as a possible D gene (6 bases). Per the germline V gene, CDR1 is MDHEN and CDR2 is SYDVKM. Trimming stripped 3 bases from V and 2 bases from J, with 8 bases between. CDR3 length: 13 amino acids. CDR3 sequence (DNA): TGTGCCAGCAGTTTGACAGGACCCTACGAGCAGTACTTC. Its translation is CASSLTGPYEQYF. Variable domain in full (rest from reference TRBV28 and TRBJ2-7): DVKVTQSSRYLVKRTGEKVFLECVQDMDHENMFWYRQDPGLGLRLIYFSYDVKMKEKGDIPEGYSVSREKKERFSLILESASTNQTSMYLCASSLTGPYEQYFGPGTRLTVT.

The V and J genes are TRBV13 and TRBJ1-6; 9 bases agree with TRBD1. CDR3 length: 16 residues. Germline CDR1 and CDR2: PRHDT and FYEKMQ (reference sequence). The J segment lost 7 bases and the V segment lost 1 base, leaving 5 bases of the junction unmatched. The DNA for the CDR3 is TGTGCCAGCAGCTTAGTCGGACAGGGGTTGAATTCACCCCTCCACTTT. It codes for CASSLVGQGLNSPLHF. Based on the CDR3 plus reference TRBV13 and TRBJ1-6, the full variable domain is AAGVIQSPRHLIKEKRETATLKCYPIPRHDTVYWYQQGPGQDPQFLISFYEKMQSDKGSIPDRFSAQQFSDYHSELNMSSLELGDSALYFCASSLVGQGLNSPLHFGNGTRLTVT.

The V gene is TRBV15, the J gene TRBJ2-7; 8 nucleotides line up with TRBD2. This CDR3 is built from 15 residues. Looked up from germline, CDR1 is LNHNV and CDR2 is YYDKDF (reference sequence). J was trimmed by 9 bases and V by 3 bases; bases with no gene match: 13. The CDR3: CATSSSGTSLVRQYF. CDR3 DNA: TGTGCCACCAGCAGCTCCGGGACTAGTTTAGTGAGGCAGTACTTC.

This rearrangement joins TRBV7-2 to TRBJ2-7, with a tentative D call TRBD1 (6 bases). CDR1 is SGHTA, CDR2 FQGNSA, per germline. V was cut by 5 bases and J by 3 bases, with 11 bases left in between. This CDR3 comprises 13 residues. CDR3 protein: CASSPVGGYEQYF. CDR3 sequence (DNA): TGTGCCAGCAGCCCAGTAGGGGGCTACGAGCAGTACTTC.

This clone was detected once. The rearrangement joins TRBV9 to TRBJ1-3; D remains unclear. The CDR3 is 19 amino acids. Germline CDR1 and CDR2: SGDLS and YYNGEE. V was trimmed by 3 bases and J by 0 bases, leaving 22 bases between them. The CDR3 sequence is CASSGRLGEKASSGNTIYF. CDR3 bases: TGTGCCAGCAGCGGTCGTCTCGGGGAAAAGGCCTCCTCTGGAAACACCATATATTTT.

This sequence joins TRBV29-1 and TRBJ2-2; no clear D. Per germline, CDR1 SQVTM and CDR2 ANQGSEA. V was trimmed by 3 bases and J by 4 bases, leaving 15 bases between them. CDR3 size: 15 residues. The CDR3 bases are TGCAGCGTTGAGAATACCTACTTCGGCACCGGGGAGCTGTTTTTT. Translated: CSVENTYFGTGELFF.

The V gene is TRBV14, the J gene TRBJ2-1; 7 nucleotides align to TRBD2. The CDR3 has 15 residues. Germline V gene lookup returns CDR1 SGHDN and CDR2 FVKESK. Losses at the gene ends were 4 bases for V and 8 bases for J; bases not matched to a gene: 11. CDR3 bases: TGTGCCAGCAGCCCAGGACTAGGGTTAGGTTATGAGCAGTTCTTC. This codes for CASSPGLGLGYEQFF.